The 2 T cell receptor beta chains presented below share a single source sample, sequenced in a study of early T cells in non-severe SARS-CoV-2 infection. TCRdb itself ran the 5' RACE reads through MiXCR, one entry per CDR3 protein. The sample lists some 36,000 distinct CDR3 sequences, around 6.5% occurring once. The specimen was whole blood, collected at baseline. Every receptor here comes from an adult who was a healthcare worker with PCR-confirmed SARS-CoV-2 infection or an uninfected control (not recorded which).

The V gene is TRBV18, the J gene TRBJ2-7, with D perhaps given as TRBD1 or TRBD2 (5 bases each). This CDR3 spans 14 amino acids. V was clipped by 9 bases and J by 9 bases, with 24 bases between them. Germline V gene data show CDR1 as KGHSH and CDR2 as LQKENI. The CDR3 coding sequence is TGTGCCAGTACCGCAGGGACGGAGCATGACGGGCAGTACTTC. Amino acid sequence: CASTAGTEHDGQYF.

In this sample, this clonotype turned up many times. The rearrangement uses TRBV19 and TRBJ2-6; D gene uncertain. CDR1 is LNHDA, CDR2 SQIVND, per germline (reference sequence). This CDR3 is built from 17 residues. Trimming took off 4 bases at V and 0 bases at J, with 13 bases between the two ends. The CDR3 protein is CASSTPDGYSGANVLTF. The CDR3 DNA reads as TGTGCCAGTAGTACCCCGGACGGTTACTCTGGGGCCAACGTCCTGACTTTC.